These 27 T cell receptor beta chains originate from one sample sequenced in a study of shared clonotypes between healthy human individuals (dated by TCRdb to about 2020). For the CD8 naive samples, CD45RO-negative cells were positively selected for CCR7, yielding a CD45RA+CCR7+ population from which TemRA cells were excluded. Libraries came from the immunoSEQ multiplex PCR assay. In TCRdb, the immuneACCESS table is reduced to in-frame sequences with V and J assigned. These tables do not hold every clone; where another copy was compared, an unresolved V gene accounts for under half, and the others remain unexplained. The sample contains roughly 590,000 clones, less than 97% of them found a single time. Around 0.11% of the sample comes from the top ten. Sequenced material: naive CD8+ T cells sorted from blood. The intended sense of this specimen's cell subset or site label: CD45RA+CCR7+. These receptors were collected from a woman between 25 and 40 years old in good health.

The CDR3 sequence: CASSLIGTANTGELFF. The DNA for the CDR3 is TGTGCCAGCAGTTTGATAGGGACAGCGAACACCGGGGAGCTGTTTTTT. The V gene is TRBV28, the J gene TRBJ2-2; 7 bases agree with TRBD1. The germline gives CDR1 MDHEN, CDR2 SYDVKM. There are 16 residues in the CDR3. V shed 3 bases and J 0 bases; nucleotides not matched to a gene: 4.

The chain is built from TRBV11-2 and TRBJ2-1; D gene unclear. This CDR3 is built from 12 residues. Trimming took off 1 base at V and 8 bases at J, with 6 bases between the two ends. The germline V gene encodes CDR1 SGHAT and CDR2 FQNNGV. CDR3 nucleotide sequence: TGTGCCAGCAGCTTAGGTATATATGAGCAGTTCTTC. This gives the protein CASSLGIYEQFF.

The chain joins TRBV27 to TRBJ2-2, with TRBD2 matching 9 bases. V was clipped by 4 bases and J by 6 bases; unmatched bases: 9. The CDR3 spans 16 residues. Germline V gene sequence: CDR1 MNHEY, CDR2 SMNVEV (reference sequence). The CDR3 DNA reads TGTGCCAGCAGTTCCTCGGCGGGAGGGGGGCCCGGGGAGCTGTTTTTT. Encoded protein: CASSSSAGGGPGELFF.

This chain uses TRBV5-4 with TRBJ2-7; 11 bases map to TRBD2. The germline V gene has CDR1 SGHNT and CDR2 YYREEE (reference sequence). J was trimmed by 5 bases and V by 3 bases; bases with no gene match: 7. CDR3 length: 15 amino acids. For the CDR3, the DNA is TGTGCCAGCAGCTATACTAGCGGGGGTGCCCACGAGCAGTACTTC. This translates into CASSYTSGGAHEQYF.

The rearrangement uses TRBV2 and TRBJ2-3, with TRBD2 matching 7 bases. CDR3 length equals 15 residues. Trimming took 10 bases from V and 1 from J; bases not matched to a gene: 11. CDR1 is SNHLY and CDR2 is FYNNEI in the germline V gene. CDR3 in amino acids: CANQRTGGGTDTQYF. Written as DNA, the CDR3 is TGTGCCAACCAAAGGACGGGAGGAGGCACAGATACGCAGTATTTT.

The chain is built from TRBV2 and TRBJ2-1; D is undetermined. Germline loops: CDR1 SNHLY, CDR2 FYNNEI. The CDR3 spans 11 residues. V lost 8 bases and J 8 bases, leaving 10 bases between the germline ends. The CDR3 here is CASDGLDEQFF. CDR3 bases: TGTGCCAGCGACGGGCTGGATGAGCAGTTCTTC. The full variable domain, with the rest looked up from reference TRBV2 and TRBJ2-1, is EPEVTQTPSHQVTQMGQEVILRCVPISNHLYFYWYRQILGQKVEFLVSFYNNEISEKSEIFDDQFSVERPDGSNFTLKIRSTKLEDSAMYFCASDGLDEQFFGPGTRLTVL.

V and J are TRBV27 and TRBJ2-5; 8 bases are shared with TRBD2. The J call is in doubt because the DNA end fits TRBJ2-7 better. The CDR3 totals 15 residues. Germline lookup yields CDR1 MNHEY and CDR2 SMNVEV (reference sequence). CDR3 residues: CASSLGIAGTYEQYF. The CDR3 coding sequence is TGTGCCAGCAGTTTAGGGATAGCGGGGACCTACGAGCAGTACTTC.

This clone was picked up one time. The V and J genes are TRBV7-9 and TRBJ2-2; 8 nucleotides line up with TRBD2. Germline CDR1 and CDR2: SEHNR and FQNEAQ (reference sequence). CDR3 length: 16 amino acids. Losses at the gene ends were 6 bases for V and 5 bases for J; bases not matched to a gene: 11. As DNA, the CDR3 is TGTGCCAGCAGTTCTAGAGCGGGAGTACATACCGGGGAGCTGTTTTTT. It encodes CASSSRAGVHTGELFF.

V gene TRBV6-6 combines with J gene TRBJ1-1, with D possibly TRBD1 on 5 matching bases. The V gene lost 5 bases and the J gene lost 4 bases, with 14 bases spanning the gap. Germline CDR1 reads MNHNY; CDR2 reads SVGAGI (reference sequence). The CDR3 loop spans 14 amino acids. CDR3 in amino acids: CASSPWVGGTEAFF. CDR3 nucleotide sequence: TGTGCCAGCAGTCCTTGGGTGGGGGGCACTGAAGCTTTCTTT.

The CDR3: CMARQGIEAFF. The CDR3 nucleotides are TGCATGGCAAGACAGGGTATTGAAGCTTTCTTT. The chain carries TRBV20-1 and TRBJ1-1; 7 bases line up with TRBD1. The CDR3 sequence is 11 residues long. Germline CDR1 is DFQATT and CDR2 is SNEGSKA (reference sequence).

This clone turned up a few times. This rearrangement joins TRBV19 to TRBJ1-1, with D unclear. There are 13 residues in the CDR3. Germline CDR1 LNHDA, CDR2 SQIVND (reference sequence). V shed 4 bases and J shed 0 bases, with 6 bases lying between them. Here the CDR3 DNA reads TGTGCCAGTAGTAGAAGCCTGAACACTGAAGCTTTCTTT. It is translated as CASSRSLNTEAFF.

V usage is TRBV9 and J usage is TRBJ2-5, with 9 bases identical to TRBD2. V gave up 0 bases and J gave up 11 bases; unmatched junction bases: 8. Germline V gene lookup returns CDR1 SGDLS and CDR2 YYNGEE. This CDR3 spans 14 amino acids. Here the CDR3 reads CASSVGGRAREQYF. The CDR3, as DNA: TGTGCCAGCAGCGTAGGCGGGAGGGCAAGAGAGCAGTACTTC.

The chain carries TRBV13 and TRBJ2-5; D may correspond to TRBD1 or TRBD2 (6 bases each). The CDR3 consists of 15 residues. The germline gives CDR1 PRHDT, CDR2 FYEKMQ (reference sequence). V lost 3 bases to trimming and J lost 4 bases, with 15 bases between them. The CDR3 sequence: CASSFWGAGVETQYF. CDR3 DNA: TGTGCCAGCAGCTTTTGGGGGGCAGGGGTAGAGACCCAGTACTTC. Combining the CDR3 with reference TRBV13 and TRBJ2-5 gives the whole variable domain AAGVIQSPRHLIKEKRETATLKCYPIPRHDTVYWYQQGPGQDPQFLISFYEKMQSDKGSIPDRFSAQQFSDYHSELNMSSLELGDSALYFCASSFWGAGVETQYFGPGTRLLVL.

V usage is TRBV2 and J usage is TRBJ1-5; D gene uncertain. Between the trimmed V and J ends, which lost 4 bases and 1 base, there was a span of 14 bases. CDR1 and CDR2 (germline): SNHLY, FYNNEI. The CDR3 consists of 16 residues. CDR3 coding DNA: TGTGCCAGCAGTGCGGCCACACTGGGAAGCAATCAGCCCCAGCATTTT. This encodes CASSAATLGSNQPQHF.

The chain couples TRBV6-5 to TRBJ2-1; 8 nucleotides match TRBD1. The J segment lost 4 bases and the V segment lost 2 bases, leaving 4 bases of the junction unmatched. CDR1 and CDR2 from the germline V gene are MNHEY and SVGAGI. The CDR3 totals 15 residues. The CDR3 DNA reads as TGTGCCAGCAGTTACGGACAGGGCCCTTACAATGAGCAGTTCTTC. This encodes CASSYGQGPYNEQFF.

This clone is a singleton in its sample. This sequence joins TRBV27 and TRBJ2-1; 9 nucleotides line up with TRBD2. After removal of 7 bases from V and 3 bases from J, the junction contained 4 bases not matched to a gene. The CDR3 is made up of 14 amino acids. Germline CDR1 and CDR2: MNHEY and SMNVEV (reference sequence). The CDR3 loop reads CASNSGSSYNEQFF. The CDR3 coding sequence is TGTGCCAGCAATAGCGGGAGTAGCTACAATGAGCAGTTCTTC.

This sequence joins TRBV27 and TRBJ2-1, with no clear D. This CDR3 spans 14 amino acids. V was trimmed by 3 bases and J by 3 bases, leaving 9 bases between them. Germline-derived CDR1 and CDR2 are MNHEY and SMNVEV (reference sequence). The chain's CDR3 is CASSFFGNYNEQFF. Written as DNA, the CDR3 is TGTGCCAGCAGTTTTTTCGGAAACTACAATGAGCAGTTCTTC.

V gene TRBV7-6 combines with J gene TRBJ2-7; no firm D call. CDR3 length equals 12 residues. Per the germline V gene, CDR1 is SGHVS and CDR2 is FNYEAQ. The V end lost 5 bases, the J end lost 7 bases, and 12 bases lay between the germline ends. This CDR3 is CASSPNNKEQYF. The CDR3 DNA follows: TGTGCCAGCAGCCCAAATAATAAGGAGCAGTACTTC.

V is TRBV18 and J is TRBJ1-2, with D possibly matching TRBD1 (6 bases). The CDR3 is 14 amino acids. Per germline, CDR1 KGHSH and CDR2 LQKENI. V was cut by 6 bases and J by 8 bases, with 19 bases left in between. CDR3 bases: TGTGCCAGCTCCCCCCCTGACCCGAGGGGGGGCTACACCTTC. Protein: CASSPPDPRGGYTF. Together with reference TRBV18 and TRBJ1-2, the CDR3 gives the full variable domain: NAGVMQNPRHLVRRRGQEARLRCSPMKGHSHVYWYRQLPEEGLKFMVYLQKENIIDESGMPKERFSAEFPKEGPSILRIQQVVRGDSAAYFCASSPPDPRGGYTFGSGTRLTVV.

CDR3 protein: CASSLRVQGNFDSPLHF. CDR3 coding DNA: TGTGCCAGCAGCTTAAGGGTCCAGGGGAATTTTGATTCACCCCTCCACTTT. The chain links TRBV13 to TRBJ1-6; TRBD1 is a possible D gene (6 bases). Germline V gene sequence: CDR1 PRHDT, CDR2 FYEKMQ (reference sequence). This CDR3 region has 17 residues. V lost 2 bases to trimming and J lost 8 bases, with 19 bases between them.

The CDR3 loop reads CASSHLGRTGSNEQYF. The CDR3 DNA reads TGTGCCAGCAGTCACTTGGGTAGGACAGGGTCCAACGAGCAGTACTTC. V gene TRBV27 combines with J gene TRBJ2-7; 8 bases line up with TRBD1. V was clipped by 5 bases and J by 5 bases; unmatched bases: 14. Germline CDR1 is MNHEY and CDR2 is SMNVEV (reference sequence). The CDR3 covers 16 residues.

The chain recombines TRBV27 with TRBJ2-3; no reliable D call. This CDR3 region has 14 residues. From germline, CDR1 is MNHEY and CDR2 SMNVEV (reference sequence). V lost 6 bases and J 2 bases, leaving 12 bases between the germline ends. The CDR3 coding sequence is TGTGCCAGCAGCCCTGGGGATTACACAGATACGCAGTATTTT. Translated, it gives CASSPGDYTDTQYF.

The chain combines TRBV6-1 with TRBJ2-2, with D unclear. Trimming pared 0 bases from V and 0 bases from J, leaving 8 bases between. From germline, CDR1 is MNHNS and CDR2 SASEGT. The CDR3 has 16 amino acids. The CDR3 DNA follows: TGTGCCAGCAGTGAAGCGCCGGAAACGAACACCGGGGAGCTGTTTTTT. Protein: CASSEAPETNTGELFF.

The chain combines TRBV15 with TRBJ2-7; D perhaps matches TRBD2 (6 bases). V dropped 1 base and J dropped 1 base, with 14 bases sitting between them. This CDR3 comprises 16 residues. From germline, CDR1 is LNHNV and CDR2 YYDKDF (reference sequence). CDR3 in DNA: TGTGCCACCAGCAGAGGGTTTAGCGGCAGTTCCTACGAGCAGTACTTC. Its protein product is CATSRGFSGSSYEQYF.

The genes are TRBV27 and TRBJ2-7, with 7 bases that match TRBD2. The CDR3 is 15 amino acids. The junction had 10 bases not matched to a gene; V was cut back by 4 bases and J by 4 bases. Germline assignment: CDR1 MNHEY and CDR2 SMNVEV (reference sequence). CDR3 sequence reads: CASSYRGGRRYEQYF. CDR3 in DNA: TGTGCCAGCAGTTACCGTGGCGGGAGAAGATACGAGCAGTACTTC.

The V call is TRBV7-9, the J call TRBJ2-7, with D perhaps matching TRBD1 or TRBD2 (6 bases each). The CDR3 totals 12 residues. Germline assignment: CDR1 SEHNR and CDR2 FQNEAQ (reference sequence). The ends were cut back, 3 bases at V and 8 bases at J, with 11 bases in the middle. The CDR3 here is CASSFSGDKQYF. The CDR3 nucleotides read TGTGCCAGCAGCTTTTCGGGGGACAAGCAGTACTTC.

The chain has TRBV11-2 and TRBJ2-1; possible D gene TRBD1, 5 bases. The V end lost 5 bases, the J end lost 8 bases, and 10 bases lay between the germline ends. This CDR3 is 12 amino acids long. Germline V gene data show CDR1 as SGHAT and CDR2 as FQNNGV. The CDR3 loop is CASSVGHDEQFF. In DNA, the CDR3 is TGTGCCAGCAGCGTAGGACACGATGAGCAGTTCTTC.